This T cell receptor beta chain stems from a study of T cells in Graves' hyperthyroidism and ophthalmopathy. RNA transcripts yielded amplified TCR beta CDR3 regions. The TCR CDR3 first-round RT-PCR relied on the HTBI primer set. Via MiXCR, TCRdb re-called the multiplex PCR reads, giving one row per CDR3 protein. The data hold nearly 250,000 distinct CDR3 sequences, with about 24% observed a single time. Study findings and constraints: Ophthalmopathy was model-predicted a median about 6.9 months pre-onset. Most clonotypes that expanded in the thyroid above 0.001 also showed up in blood.

The length of the CDR3 is 14 residues. Germline values: CDR1 DFQATT, CDR2 SNEGSKA (reference sequence). V was clipped by 4 bases and J by 5 bases; unmatched bases: 8. From 10 ml of fresh peripheral blood, PBMCs were isolated. This clonotype was detected many times. Its antigen remains unidentified. The origin of this receptor is a woman aged 40 to 50 with Graves' ophthalmopathy. The rearrangement joins TRBV20-1 to TRBJ2-7, with 10 bases aligning to TRBD2. The sequencing input was blood. The CDR3 loop reads CSANGLAGDHEQYF. For the CDR3, the DNA is TGCAGTGCTAATGGGCTAGCGGGAGATCACGAGCAGTACTTC.